This TCR beta chain was documented in a study of blood T cell repertoires in COVID-19. Study details: Sites in the United States, Italy and Spain provided acute and convalescent COVID-19 samples. PBMCs, B-cell-depleted T cells, or T cells provided the cDNA or gDNA that made up the material.

The Seattle patients, enrolled during active infection, were followed longitudinally. This CDR3 comprises 17 residues. Per the study methods: Estimation of nucleated cell counts was performed using reference gene primer amplification. Libraries were prepared by immunoSEQ multiplex PCR; TCRdb keeps only in-frame clonotypes and omits some of them. V and J calls and clone size are given by that table; D and trimming were obtained from the DNA. The sample carries 250,000 to 350,000 clones, about 85% recorded once. The source of this sequence is a human donor with COVID-19, enrolled during active disease. The donor label of this sample is uncertain. Sequencing used peripheral blood. The V and J genes are TRBV21-1 and TRBJ1-4; the table's TRBD1 call for D was not verified on the DNA. TRBV21-1 represents a pseudogene. The chain's CDR3 is CASSPLPGQATNEKLFF. CDR3 in DNA: TGTGCCAGCAGCCCGCTACCGGGACAGGCTACTAATGAAAAACTGTTTTTT.